Here is one T cell receptor (beta chain) with its context. CDR1 is MDHEN, CDR2 SYDVKM, per germline. The CDR3 extends over 16 amino acids. V dropped 4 bases and J dropped 8 bases, with 20 bases sitting between them. The data were taken from a study of technical replicates of blood from a handful of donors. The table came from immunoSEQ multiplex PCR; TCRdb's copy has only in-frame clones and leaves some out. The table includes 65,000 to 80,000 clones, about 97% detected once. This rearrangement joins TRBV28 to TRBJ1-4, with D maybe TRBD1 (6 bases). Sequences were obtained from T cells isolated from PBMCs. The sequence came from a human donor in good health. The CDR3 region is CASSSIQGSLREKLFF. The CDR3 region has the DNA TGTGCCAGCAGTTCGATTCAGGGGAGTTTAAGGGAAAAACTGTTTTTT.